These T cell receptor beta chains were read from a single sample in a study of technical replicates of blood from four donors. Here immunoSEQ multiplex PCR was the method, and the copy in TCRdb shows in-frame clones only, minus some. The sample consists of about 75,000 clones, approximately 96% of them appearing once. The sample comprised T cells isolated from PBMCs. These receptors were obtained from a human donor in good health. CDR3s include the opening cysteine and the closing phenylalanine or tryptophan. A D gene is named only where the DNA matches it firmly. Not every row has a clone size; where given, it reads once, few, many or a size class.

j_call: TRBJ2-6; clone_size: NA; d_call: NA; v_call: TRBV29-1; cdr3_nt: TGCAGCCTCTTAATGGCAGGGGCCAACGTCCTGACTTTC; cdr3_aa: CSLLMAGANVLTF
j_call: TRBJ2-7; clone_size: NA; d_call: TRBD1; v_call: TRBV6-6; cdr3_nt: TGTGCCACCGCCTCCCGGGACAGGGTTCCCTACGAGCAGTACTTC; cdr3_aa: CATASRDRVPYEQYF
j_call: TRBJ1-4; clone_size: NA; d_call: NA; v_call: TRBV19; cdr3_nt: TGTGCCAGCACTTCGGGGGGGCGCGGGGATGAAAAACTGTTTTTT; cdr3_aa: CASTSGGRGDEKLFF
j_call: TRBJ1-5; clone_size: NA; d_call: TRBD1; v_call: TRBV28; cdr3_nt: TGTGCCAGCAGCATACCGGGACAGCCAAATAGCAATCAGCCCCAGCATTTT; cdr3_aa: CASSIPGQPNSNQPQHF
j_call: TRBJ2-1; clone_size: NA; d_call: TRBD1; v_call: TRBV10-1; cdr3_nt: TGCGCCAGCGGGGGGACAGGGATGAACTACAATGAGCAGTTCTTC; cdr3_aa: CASGGTGMNYNEQFF
j_call: TRBJ1-2; clone_size: NA; d_call: NA; v_call: TRBV20-1; cdr3_nt: TGCAGTGCTAGAGACAGGGGCTACACCTTC; cdr3_aa: CSARDRGYTF
j_call: TRBJ2-7; clone_size: NA; d_call: NA; v_call: TRBV5-5; cdr3_nt: TGTGCCAGCAGCTTACAGCACCTCGAGCAGTACTTC; cdr3_aa: CASSLQHLEQYF
j_call: TRBJ2-1; clone_size: NA; d_call: NA; v_call: TRBV7-9; cdr3_nt: TGTGCCAGCAGCTTATCAGGGGTTGAGCAGTTCTTC; cdr3_aa: CASSLSGVEQFF
j_call: TRBJ2-1; clone_size: NA; d_call: NA; v_call: TRBV27; cdr3_nt: TGTGCCAGCAGTTTGGGACTCCCCTCCTACAATGAGCAGTTCTTC; cdr3_aa: CASSLGLPSYNEQFF
j_call: TRBJ1-5; clone_size: once; d_call: NA; v_call: TRBV15; cdr3_nt: TGTGCCACCAGCAGAGATAGAACGATTTATCAGCCCCAGCATTTT; cdr3_aa: CATSRDRTIYQPQHF
j_call: TRBJ1-2; clone_size: NA; d_call: NA; v_call: TRBV5-4; cdr3_nt: TGTGCCAGCAGCCACAGCAGTAACTATGGCTACACCTTC; cdr3_aa: CASSHSSNYGYTF
j_call: TRBJ2-2; clone_size: NA; d_call: TRBD2; v_call: TRBV5-1; cdr3_nt: TGCGCCAGCAGCGTACGGACTAGCGGGACCCGAGGCACCGGGGAGCTGTTTTTT; cdr3_aa: CASSVRTSGTRGTGELFF
j_call: TRBJ1-1; clone_size: NA; d_call: NA; v_call: TRBV6-5; cdr3_nt: TGTGCCAGCATCTACCGGACGGCTGGGGGGTTTGAAGCTTTCTTT; cdr3_aa: CASIYRTAGGFEAFF
j_call: TRBJ2-7; clone_size: NA; d_call: TRBD2; v_call: TRBV9; cdr3_nt: TGTGCCAGCAGCGTGGACCCTAGCGGGAGTTACGAGCAGTACTTC; cdr3_aa: CASSVDPSGSYEQYF
j_call: TRBJ2-7; clone_size: NA; d_call: TRBD1; v_call: TRBV2; cdr3_nt: TGTGCCAGCAGTTCAGGACAGGGAGGCTCCTACGAGCAGTACTTC; cdr3_aa: CASSSGQGGSYEQYF
j_call: TRBJ1-4; clone_size: NA; d_call: NA; v_call: TRBV7-6; cdr3_nt: TGTGCCAGCAGCTTAGCCAGGGGTGAAAAACTGTTTTTT; cdr3_aa: CASSLARGEKLFF
j_call: TRBJ2-5; clone_size: NA; d_call: NA; v_call: TRBV30; cdr3_nt: TGTGCCTGGAGTCCCTTCACTGGTCCGGAGACCCAGTACTTC; cdr3_aa: CAWSPFTGPETQYF
j_call: TRBJ1-5; clone_size: once; d_call: NA; v_call: TRBV7-8; cdr3_nt: TGTGCCAGCAGTCAAGGAGTCTCCCAGCCCCAGCATTTT; cdr3_aa: CASSQGVSQPQHF
j_call: TRBJ2-7; clone_size: NA; d_call: TRBD1; v_call: TRBV30; cdr3_nt: TGTGCCTGGGGGGACAGAGGATACGAGCAGTACTTC; cdr3_aa: CAWGDRGYEQYF
j_call: TRBJ1-2; clone_size: NA; d_call: NA; v_call: TRBV6-5; cdr3_nt: TGTGCCAGCAGTTACCCCGGAGAAGGCTATGGCTACACCTTC; cdr3_aa: CASSYPGEGYGYTF
j_call: TRBJ2-1; clone_size: NA; d_call: NA; v_call: TRBV20-1; cdr3_nt: TGCAGTGCTAGGGCCGACTTTGAGCAGTTCTTC; cdr3_aa: CSARADFEQFF
j_call: TRBJ1-1; clone_size: NA; d_call: NA; v_call: TRBV4-2; cdr3_nt: TGTGCCAGCAGCCCGCGCGGGGGCACTGAAGCTTTCTTT; cdr3_aa: CASSPRGGTEAFF
j_call: TRBJ2-7; clone_size: NA; d_call: NA; v_call: TRBV5-6; cdr3_nt: TGTGCCAGCAGCTTTAGGTCACTAGCCGTAACCTACGAGCAGTACTTC; cdr3_aa: CASSFRSLAVTYEQYF
j_call: TRBJ2-5; clone_size: NA; d_call: TRBD1; v_call: TRBV28; cdr3_nt: TGTGCCAGCAGCCTCCCGGACAGGGGAGGAAGAGAGACCCAGTACTTC; cdr3_aa: CASSLPDRGGRETQYF
j_call: TRBJ2-1; clone_size: NA; d_call: TRBD1; v_call: TRBV7-6; cdr3_nt: TGTGCCAGCAGCTCAACTGGACAGGGGGCTCTCTACAATGAGCAGTTCTTC; cdr3_aa: CASSSTGQGALYNEQFF
j_call: TRBJ1-2; clone_size: NA; d_call: NA; v_call: TRBV6-4; cdr3_nt: TGTGCCAGCAGTATAAGGGCAGGGAACTATGGCTACACCTTC; cdr3_aa: CASSIRAGNYGYTF
j_call: TRBJ2-3; clone_size: NA; d_call: TRBD2; v_call: TRBV10-3; cdr3_nt: TGTGCCATCAGTGTGAATAGCGGGAGGTCCACAGATACGCAGTATTTT; cdr3_aa: CAISVNSGRSTDTQYF
j_call: TRBJ1-5; clone_size: NA; d_call: TRBD1; v_call: TRBV19; cdr3_nt: TGTGCCAGTAGTTCGGACAGGGATCAGCCCCAGCATTTT; cdr3_aa: CASSSDRDQPQHF
j_call: TRBJ2-1; clone_size: NA; d_call: NA; v_call: TRBV7-9; cdr3_nt: TGTGCCAGCAGCTCCGAGCGGAAATACAATGAGCAGTTCTTC; cdr3_aa: CASSSERKYNEQFF
j_call: TRBJ1-2; clone_size: NA; d_call: NA; v_call: TRBV10-3; cdr3_nt: TGTGCCACCTGGACAGTAGCTAACTATGGCTACACCTTC; cdr3_aa: CATWTVANYGYTF
j_call: TRBJ2-7; clone_size: NA; d_call: NA; v_call: TRBV11-2; cdr3_nt: TGTGCCAGCAGCGTTTCCGGGGGATACGAGCAGTACTTC; cdr3_aa: CASSVSGGYEQYF
j_call: TRBJ2-1; clone_size: NA; d_call: NA; v_call: TRBV5-1; cdr3_nt: TGCGCCAGCAGCATGCCGGGAATAAACAATGAGCAGTTCTTC; cdr3_aa: CASSMPGINNEQFF
j_call: TRBJ2-1; clone_size: NA; d_call: TRBD2; v_call: TRBV10-3; cdr3_nt: TGTGCCATCAGGACTGGGACTAGCGGGGTGACGGAGCAGTTCTTC; cdr3_aa: CAIRTGTSGVTEQFF
j_call: TRBJ2-3; clone_size: NA; d_call: NA; v_call: TRBV9; cdr3_nt: TGTGCCAGCAGCGTAGCAGGGACTACAGATACGCAGTATTTT; cdr3_aa: CASSVAGTTDTQYF
j_call: TRBJ1-2; clone_size: NA; d_call: NA; v_call: TRBV19; cdr3_nt: TGTGCCAGTAGTATGGGCTCAACGCCCCCGGGAAACTATGGCTACACCTTC; cdr3_aa: CASSMGSTPPGNYGYTF